Listed below are T cell receptor beta chains from one sample, sequenced in a study of T cell responses to AZD1222 COVID-19 vaccine. Method: immunoSEQ multiplex PCR; TCRdb's copy keeps in-frame clones and lacks some. The sample carries around 190,000 clones, roughly nine tenths recorded once. The specimen comprised peripheral blood, sampled 28 days after the second AZD1222 dose. Receptors were obtained from an adult who received the AZD1222 COVID-19 vaccine. Each CDR3 is given with its conserved first and last residue. D genes are given only for firm matches. The size field is filled for only some rows; it gives once, few, many or a size class.

>TRBJ2-2|NA|TRBV11-2|NA|16
TGTGCCAGCAGCTCAGGAAGCCCCATAAACACCGGGGAGCTGTTTTTT
CASSSGSPINTGELFF
>TRBJ2-1|NA|TRBV24-1|NA|15
TGTGCCACCAGTGATGATAATAGTTTGGGCAATGAGCAGTTCTTC
CATSDDNSLGNEQFF
>TRBJ1-4|NA|TRBV11-2|NA|15
TGTGCCAGCAGCTTGGCCCCTGGGGGGAATGAAAAACTGTTTTTT
CASSLAPGGNEKLFF
>TRBJ1-1|NA|TRBV15|NA|14
TGTGCCACCAGCACCGATGGGATACCCTTTCAAGCTTTCTTT
CATSTDGIPFQAFF
>TRBJ2-7|NA|TRBV19|NA|13
TGTGCCAGTAGTATGGGACCAACCAGGGGGCAGTACTTC
CASSMGPTRGQYF
>TRBJ2-6|NA|TRBV11-2|NA|18
TGTGCCAGCAGCTTAGGGCAGGGGTACCCCTCTGGGGCCAACGTCCTGACTTTC
CASSLGQGYPSGANVLTF
>TRBJ2-7|NA|TRBV21-1|NA|14
TGTGCCAGCAGCAAAGAAAGGCGGGTGGGTACGGGGTACTTC
CASSKERRVGTGYF
>TRBJ1-2|few|TRBV18|NA|13
TGTGCCAGCTCACCAGAGTTCCTCTATGGCTACACCTTC
CASSPEFLYGYTF
>TRBJ2-7|NA|TRBV30|TRBD1|12
TGTGCCTGGAGTGTACAGGGGTACGAGCAGTACTTC
CAWSVQGYEQYF
>TRBJ2-1|once|TRBV6-2/TRBV6-3|NA|17
TGTGCCAGCAGTTACTCGAAGGCGGACTACTCCTACAATGAGCAGTTCTTC
CASSYSKADYSYNEQFF
>TRBJ2-5|NA|TRBV6-1|TRBD1|15
TGTGCCAGCAGTGAGCAGGGGGAGAGTCGGAAGACCCAGTACTTC
CASSEQGESRKTQYF
>TRBJ2-7|NA|TRBV19|NA|15
TGTGCCAGTAGTCCCCACGCGGGCGGCTCCTACGAGCAGTACTTC
CASSPHAGGSYEQYF
>TRBJ1-1|NA|TRBV3-1/TRBV3-2|NA|11
TGTGCCAGCAGCCTTTTCGGTGAAGCTTTCTTT
CASSLFGEAFF
>TRBJ2-6|NA|TRBV4-1|TRBD2|19
TGCGCCAGCAGCCACTTGGGGCTAGCGGGAGGGCTTGGGGCCAACGTCCTGACTTTC
CASSHLGLAGGLGANVLTF
>TRBJ1-5|NA|TRBV30|NA|14
TGTGCCTGGAGTGTACACGGGGCAGATCAGCCCCAGCATTTT
CAWSVHGADQPQHF
>TRBJ2-7|NA|TRBV7-8|TRBD2|14
TGTGCCAGCAGCTTAGGACTAGCCTCCTACGAGCAGTACTTC
CASSLGLASYEQYF
>TRBJ1-1|NA|TRBV18|NA|16
TGTGCCAGCTCACCACCGAGGGGATCCATGAACACTGAAGCTTTCTTT
CASSPPRGSMNTEAFF
>TRBJ2-3|once|TRBV27|TRBD2|15
TGTGCCAGCAGTTTGGGCGGGAGATTGCCAGATACGCAGTATTTT
CASSLGGRLPDTQYF
>TRBJ1-2|NA|TRBV27|NA|15
TGTGCCAGCAGTGCGACAGGACATAATAACTATGGCTACACCTTC
CASSATGHNNYGYTF
>TRBJ1-1|once|TRBV15|TRBD1|14
TGTGCCACCAGCAGGAGGACAGGGAACACTGAAGCTTTCTTT
CATSRRTGNTEAFF